This T cell receptor beta chain is from a study of blood T cell repertoires in COVID-19. Measured with immunoSEQ multiplex PCR; TCRdb has only the in-frame clones, and not every one. The sample records 320,000 or so clones, 80% to 90% being singletons. The CDR3 is 16 residues long. Germline CDR1 reads MDHEN; CDR2 reads SYDVKM. The junction had 8 bases not matched to a gene; V was cut back by 4 bases and J by 2 bases. The chain joins TRBV28 to TRBJ1-2; 9 positions match TRBD1. The clonotype comes from a man aged 25 to 40 who had recovered from COVID-19. Sequenced material: PBMCs or T cells enriched from blood (not recorded which). The CDR3 DNA sequence: TGTGCCAGCAGTTCGGGACAGGGAAAAAACAACTATGGCTACACCTTC. It codes for CASSSGQGKNNYGYTF.